A single sample is the source of the 19 T cell receptor beta chains below, sequenced in a study of cytomegalovirus exposure and HLA in healthy donors. The PCR had 60 Vbeta and 13 Jbeta primers. Sequencing was performed with immunoSEQ multiplex PCR; in TCRdb, only in-frame clones are kept and a portion is missing. Of about 170,000 clones in the sample, 80% to 90% were seen once. Sequenced input: PBMCs. The origin of the receptors is a man aged 25 to 45 in good health and CMV-seropositive.

The rearrangement joins TRBV6-6 to TRBJ2-5, with TRBD1 matching over 10 bases. This CDR3 has 13 amino acids. Germline loops: CDR1 MNHNY, CDR2 SVGAGI (reference sequence). V lost 8 bases and J lost 5; bases outside the gene matches: 5. The CDR3 DNA reads TGTGCCAGCGGGGGACAGGGGAGGGAGACCCAGTACTTC. It encodes CASGGQGRETQYF.

The V and J genes are TRBV5-6 and TRBJ2-3; the match to TRBD1 covers 7 bases. The trim removed 1 base at V and 1 base at J, leaving 6 bases unmatched. The CDR3 totals 16 residues. Germline V gene data show CDR1 as SGHDT and CDR2 as YYEEEE. The chain's CDR3 is CASSLRVGTGTDTQYF. The CDR3 DNA is TGTGCCAGCAGCTTGCGCGTTGGGACAGGCACAGATACGCAGTATTTT.

This chain uses TRBV4-2 with TRBJ2-7, with a possible D match to TRBD2 (6 bases). The CDR3 extends over 14 amino acids. Germline CDR1 reads LGHNA; CDR2 reads YNFKEQ. V shed 0 bases and J shed 6 bases, with 12 bases lying between them. CDR3 in amino acids: CASSQDPGDAEQYF. The CDR3 bases are TGTGCCAGCAGCCAAGATCCGGGAGACGCCGAGCAGTACTTC.

CDR3 protein: CASSDSSGVTDTQYF. In DNA form, the CDR3 reads TGTGCCAGCAGTGACTCTAGCGGGGTCACAGATACGCAGTATTTT. The chain carries TRBV25-1 and TRBJ2-3, with 9 nucleotides matching TRBD2. This CDR3 has 15 amino acids. From germline, CDR1 is MGHDK and CDR2 SYGVNS. Unmatched junction bases numbered 3, after V lost 3 bases and J lost 2 bases. The full variable domain, in which reference TRBV25-1 and TRBJ2-3 provide the parts outside the CDR3, is EADIYQTPRYLVIGTGKKITLECSQTMGHDKMYWYQQDPGMELHLIHYSYGVNSTEKGDLSSESTVSRIRTEHFPLTLESARPSHTSQYLCASSDSSGVTDTQYFGPGTRLTVL.

In this sample, this clone turned up once. The rearrangement joins TRBV21-1 to TRBJ2-7; the table's D gene call, TRBD1, was not cross checked with the DNA. TRBV21-1 is designated a pseudogene. CDR3 length: 16 amino acids. CDR3 residues: CASSKGRDRTFYEQYF. The DNA of the CDR3 is TGTGCCAGCAGCAAAGGGCGGGACAGGACCTTTTACGAGCAGTACTTC.

This clone was observed a single time. The rearrangement uses TRBV5-4 and TRBJ2-1; 8 bases line up with TRBD2. The CDR3 runs to 15 residues. Germline CDR1 and CDR2: SGHNT and YYREEE (reference sequence). Trimming at V came to 0 bases and at J to 9 bases, leaving 8 bases not matched to a gene. The CDR3 sequence: CASSLAGGSRVEQFF. The CDR3, as DNA: TGTGCCAGCAGCTTGGCGGGGGGGAGTCGAGTTGAGCAGTTCTTC. The whole variable domain, filled in from reference TRBV5-4 and TRBJ2-1, reads ETGVTQSPTHLIKTRGQQVTLRCSSQSGHNTVSWYQQALGQGPQFIFQYYREEENGRGNFPPRFSGLQFPNYSSELNVNALELDDSALYLCASSLAGGSRVEQFFGPGTRLTVL.

The chain recombines TRBV5-1 with TRBJ2-5; 11 nucleotides match TRBD2. The V gene end was trimmed by 4 bases and the J gene end by 0 bases; junction bases not matched to a gene: 5. The CDR3 covers 16 residues. In germline, CDR1 is SGHRS, CDR2 YFSETQ. CDR3 sequence: CASSLRLAGYQETQYF. The DNA for the CDR3 is TGCGCCAGCAGCCTCCGACTAGCGGGATACCAAGAGACCCAGTACTTC.

The CDR3 protein is CASSRLGGTNEKLFF. For the CDR3, the DNA is TGTGCCAGCAGCCGTCTTGGGGGGACTAATGAAAAACTGTTTTTT. V is TRBV14 and J is TRBJ1-4, with D perhaps matching TRBD1 (5 bases). CDR3 length equals 15 residues. V lost 4 bases and J 2 bases, leaving 11 bases between the germline ends. Germline-derived CDR1 and CDR2 are SGHDN and FVKESK.

The chain carries TRBV27 and TRBJ2-7; D is unresolved. Trimming removed 6 bases from V and 2 bases from J, with 26 bases in between. The germline gives CDR1 MNHEY, CDR2 SMNVEV (reference sequence). CDR3 length equals 18 residues. The CDR3 DNA is TGTGCCAGCAGCTTACGACAAAGGCCCCCTTTCGTTACCTACGAGCAGTACTTC. Protein sequence: CASSLRQRPPFVTYEQYF.

In DNA form, the CDR3 reads TGTGCCAGCAGCTTAAGTGGCCAGAGTGGAGCGGGTGGGGCCAACGTCCTGACTTTC. It specifies CASSLSGQSGAGGANVLTF. The chain recombines TRBV7-3 with TRBJ2-6; a weak D match, TRBD2 (6 bases). The V end lost 1 base, the J end lost 3 bases, and 19 bases lay between the germline ends. The CDR3 has 19 amino acids. Germline V gene sequence: CDR1 SGHTA, CDR2 FQGTGA. Complete variable domain (other parts from reference TRBV7-3 and TRBJ2-6): GAGVSQTPSNKVTEKGKYVELRCDPISGHTALYWYRQSLGQGPEFLIYFQGTGAADDSGLPNDRFFAVRPEGSVSTLKIQRTERGDSAVYLCASSLSGQSGAGGANVLTFGAGSRLTVL.

The chain recombines TRBV7-9 with TRBJ2-7, with D possibly TRBD2 on 5 matching bases. This CDR3 is built from 17 residues. Trimming cost V 3 bases and J 1 base, with 19 bases left between them. Looked up from germline, CDR1 is SEHNR and CDR2 is FQNEAQ (reference sequence). In DNA form, the CDR3 reads TGTGCCAGCAGCTTCAACCCCCGGCGGGTCGAGTCCTACGAGCAGTACTTC. Translation gives CASSFNPRRVESYEQYF. Drawing the rest from reference TRBV7-9 and TRBJ2-7, the complete variable domain is DTGVSQNPRHKITKRGQNVTFRCDPISEHNRLYWYRQTLGQGPEFLTYFQNEAQLEKSRLLSDRFSAERPKGSFSTLEIQRTEQGDSAMYLCASSFNPRRVESYEQYFGPGTRLTVT.

The CDR3 nucleotides are TGTGCCAGCAGCTTAGCGCAGACGCGGAGAGGGGGCGAGCAGTACTTC. It specifies CASSLAQTRRGGEQYF. The chain combines TRBV7-2 with TRBJ2-7; a possible D gene is TRBD1 (6 bases). This CDR3 spans 16 amino acids. Germline V gene lookup returns CDR1 SGHTA and CDR2 FQGNSA. V was cut by 0 bases and J by 6 bases, with 18 bases left in between.

This chain links TRBV9 with TRBJ2-1; D perhaps matches TRBD2 (5 bases). CDR3 length equals 14 residues. Trimming left V 4 bases short and J 1 base short, with 9 bases between. CDR1 and CDR2 (germline): SGDLS, YYNGEE. The chain's CDR3 is CASSPRRSYNEQFF. For the CDR3, the DNA is TGTGCCAGCAGCCCCCGGAGGTCCTACAATGAGCAGTTCTTC.

In DNA form, the CDR3 reads TGTGCCAGCAGCGCCGCGATTCACGGGGAGCTGTTTTTT. Its protein is CASSAAIHGELFF. V and J are TRBV9 and TRBJ2-2; D gene unclear. From germline, CDR1 is SGDLS and CDR2 YYNGEE. Trimming cost V 3 bases and J 7 bases, with 10 bases left between them. CDR3 length: 13 amino acids. Together with reference TRBV9 and TRBJ2-2, the CDR3 gives the full variable domain: DSGVTQTPKHLITATGQRVTLRCSPRSGDLSVYWYQQSLDQGLQFLIQYYNGEERAKGNILERFSAQQFPDLHSELNLSSLELGDSALYFCASSAAIHGELFFGEGSRLTVL.

This clone came up a few times. This chain links TRBV6-5 with TRBJ1-1, with 8 bases fitting TRBD1. Germline values: CDR1 MNHEY, CDR2 SVGAGI. The CDR3 sequence is 14 residues long. Trimming took 6 bases from V and 4 from J; bases not matched to a gene: 7. The CDR3, as DNA: TGTGCCAGCAGACCCCGACAGGGGAGCACTGAAGCTTTCTTT. This gives the protein CASRPRQGSTEAFF.

The CDR3 protein is CATNGGPGIKTQYF. The CDR3 nucleotides are TGTGCCACCAACGGCGGCCCGGGAATAAAGACCCAGTACTTC. V usage is TRBV6-5 and J usage is TRBJ2-5, with a possible D match to TRBD2 (5 bases). The CDR3 consists of 14 residues. Trimming took off 10 bases at V and 6 bases at J, with 21 bases between the two ends. Germline lookup yields CDR1 MNHEY and CDR2 SVGAGI.

This clone was picked up one time. The rearrangement uses TRBV27 and TRBJ2-3; TRBD2 matches 14 bases. The CDR3 covers 16 residues. CDR1 and CDR2 (germline): MNHEY, SMNVEV (reference sequence). V gave up 3 bases and J gave up 3 bases; unmatched junction bases: 2. The CDR3 DNA follows: TGTGCCAGCAGTTTCTGGACTAGCGGGAGGACAGATACGCAGTATTTT. Amino acid sequence: CASSFWTSGRTDTQYF.

The rearrangement links TRBV7-2 to TRBJ2-3, with TRBD2 matching 15 bases. The CDR3 runs to 18 residues. CDR1 and CDR2 (germline): SGHTA, FQGNSA. After removal of 5 bases from V and 3 bases from J, the junction contained 9 bases not matched to a gene. CDR3 bases: TGTGCCAGCAGCCTCTGGACTAGCGGGAGGGCATCGACAGATACGCAGTATTTT. Its translation: CASSLWTSGRASTDTQYF.

The V gene is TRBV5-1, the J gene TRBJ1-6; D is perhaps TRBD1 (6 bases). CDR3 size: 14 residues. V lost 3 bases to trimming and J lost 10 bases, with 14 bases between them. Germline assignment: CDR1 SGHRS and CDR2 YFSETQ. The CDR3 region has the DNA TGCGCCAGCAGCTCCGGGACACTGGGGTCACCCCTCCACTTT. Amino acids: CASSSGTLGSPLHF. Based on the CDR3 plus reference TRBV5-1 and TRBJ1-6, the full variable domain is KAGVTQTPRYLIKTRGQQVTLSCSPISGHRSVSWYQQTPGQGLQFLFEYFSETQRNKGNFPGRFSGRQFSNSRSEMNVSTLELGDSALYLCASSSGTLGSPLHFGNGTRLTVT.